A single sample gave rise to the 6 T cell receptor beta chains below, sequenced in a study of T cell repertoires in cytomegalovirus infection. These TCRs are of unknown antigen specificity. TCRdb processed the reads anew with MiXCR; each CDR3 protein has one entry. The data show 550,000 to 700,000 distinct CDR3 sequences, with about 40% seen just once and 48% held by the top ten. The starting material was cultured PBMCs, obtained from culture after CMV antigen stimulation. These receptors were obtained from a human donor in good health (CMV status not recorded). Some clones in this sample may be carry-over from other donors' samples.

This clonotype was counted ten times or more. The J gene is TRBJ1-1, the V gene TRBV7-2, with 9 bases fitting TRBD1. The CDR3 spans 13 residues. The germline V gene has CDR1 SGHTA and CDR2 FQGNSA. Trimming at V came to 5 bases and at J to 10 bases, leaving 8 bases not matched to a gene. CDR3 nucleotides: TGTGCCAGCAGCGTAGACAGGGGGGGAACAGCTTTCTTT. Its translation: CASSVDRGGTAFF. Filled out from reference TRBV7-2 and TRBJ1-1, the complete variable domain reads GAGVSQSPSNKVTEKGKDVELRCDPISGHTALYWYRQSLGQGLEFLIYFQGNSAPDKSGLPSDRFSAERTGGSVSTLTIQRTQQEDSAVYLCASSVDRGGTAFFGQGTRLTVV.

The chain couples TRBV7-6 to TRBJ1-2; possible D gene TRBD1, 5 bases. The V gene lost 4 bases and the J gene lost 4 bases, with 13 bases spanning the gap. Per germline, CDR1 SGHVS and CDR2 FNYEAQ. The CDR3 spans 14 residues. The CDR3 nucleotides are TGTGCCAGCAGCTCGGACACAGGACCCTATGGCTACACCTTC. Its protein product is CASSSDTGPYGYTF.

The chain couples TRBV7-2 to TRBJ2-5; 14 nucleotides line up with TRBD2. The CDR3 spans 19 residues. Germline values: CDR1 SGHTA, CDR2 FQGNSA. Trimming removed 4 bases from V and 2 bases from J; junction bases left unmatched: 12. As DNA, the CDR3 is TGTGCCAGCAGCTCCGGACTAGCGGGAGGCCCCTGGGAGCAAGAGACCCAGTACTTC. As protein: CASSSGLAGGPWEQETQYF.

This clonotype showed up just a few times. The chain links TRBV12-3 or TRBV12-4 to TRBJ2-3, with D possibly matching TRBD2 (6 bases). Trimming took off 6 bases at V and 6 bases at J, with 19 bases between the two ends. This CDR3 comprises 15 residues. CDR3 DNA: TGTGCCAGCAGCCCGAGGACCACCCGGGGGGATACGCAGTATTTT. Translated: CASSPRTTRGDTQYF.

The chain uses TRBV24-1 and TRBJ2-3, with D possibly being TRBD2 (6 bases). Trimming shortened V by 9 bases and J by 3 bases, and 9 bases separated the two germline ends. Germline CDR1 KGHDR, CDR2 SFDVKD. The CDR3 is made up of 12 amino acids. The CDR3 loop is CATGDWTDTQYF. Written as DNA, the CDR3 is TGTGCCACCGGGGACTGGACAGATACGCAGTATTTT.

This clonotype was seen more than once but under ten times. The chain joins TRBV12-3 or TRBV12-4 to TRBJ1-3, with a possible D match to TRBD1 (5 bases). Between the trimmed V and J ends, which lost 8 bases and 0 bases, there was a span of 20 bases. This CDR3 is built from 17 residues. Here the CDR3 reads CASAGGDGTYSGNTIYF. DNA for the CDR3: TGTGCCAGCGCGGGCGGGGACGGAACCTACTCTGGAAACACCATATATTTT.